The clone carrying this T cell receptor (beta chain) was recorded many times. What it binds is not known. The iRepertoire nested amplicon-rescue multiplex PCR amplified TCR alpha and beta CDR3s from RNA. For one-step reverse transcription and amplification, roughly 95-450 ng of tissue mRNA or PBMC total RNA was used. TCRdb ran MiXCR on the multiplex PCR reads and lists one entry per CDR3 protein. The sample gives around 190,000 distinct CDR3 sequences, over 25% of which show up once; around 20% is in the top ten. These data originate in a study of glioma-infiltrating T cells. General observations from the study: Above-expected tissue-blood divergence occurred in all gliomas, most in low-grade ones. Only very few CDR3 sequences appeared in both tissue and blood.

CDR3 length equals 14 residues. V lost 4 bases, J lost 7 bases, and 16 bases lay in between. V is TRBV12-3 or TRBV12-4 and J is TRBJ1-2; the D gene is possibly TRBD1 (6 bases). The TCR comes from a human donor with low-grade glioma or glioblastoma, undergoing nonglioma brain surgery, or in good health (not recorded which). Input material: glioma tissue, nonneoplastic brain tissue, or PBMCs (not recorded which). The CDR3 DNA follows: TGTGCCAGCAGTTGGACAGTACAAGCGTCTGGCTACACCTTC. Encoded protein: CASSWTVQASGYTF.